The TCR beta chain described here comes from a study of cytomegalovirus exposure and HLA in healthy donors. General study findings and limits: The study found most TCR sequences rare, yet found some public TCRs in many donors. Later analysis suggested most CMV-associated TCR beta chains were HLA-restricted. The HLA-A and HLA-B alleles of most subjects were reportedly predicted accurately from TCR beta sequences.

PCR used 60 Vbeta primers and 13 Jbeta primers. Repertoires were generated with immunoSEQ multiplex PCR, while TCRdb's copy carries only in-frame clones and drops some. The sample includes around 150,000 clones, around 73% of them seen just once. In regard to this clone: Its antigen remains unidentified.

CDR3 length: 14 residues. Trimming stripped 11 bases from V and 4 bases from J, with 21 bases between. The V gene's germline CDR1 is ENHRY and CDR2 SYGVKD. Unrecorded immune exposure was likely among donors, who were nominally healthy when sampled. The sample taken for sequencing was PBMCs. This receptor was identified in a male donor in good health and CMV-seronegative. The chain couples TRBV10-3 to TRBJ2-7; maybe TRBD2 (5 bases). CDR3 loop: CAPPRLARGYEQYF. The CDR3, as DNA: TGTGCCCCCCCGAGGCTAGCTCGCGGTTACGAGCAGTACTTC.